This T cell receptor (beta chain) derives from a study of cytomegalovirus exposure and HLA in healthy donors. This clone appeared a few times. Its target is not known. 60 Vbeta and 13 Jbeta primers were used in PCR. TCRdb's table, derived via immunoSEQ multiplex PCR, lists solely in-frame clones and lacks some. Altogether approximately 90,000 clones are present, around 8% being singletons, with the ten largest covering about 2.3%. Germline CDR1 reads DFQATT; CDR2 reads SNEGSKA (reference sequence). V was pared by 3 bases and J by 8 bases, with 7 bases between. CDR3 length: 11 amino acids. General study points: According to a later analysis, donors in an Asian-associated ancestry cluster reportedly had fewer N-insertions than the roughly 660-donor mean. Reportedly, HLA-A and HLA-B alleles of most subjects were accurately predicted from TCR beta. Sequencing depth across donors, presence/absence analyses assumed, was roughly uniform. Researchers had no immune exposure information except CMV serostatus available.

The chain recombines TRBV20-1 with TRBJ1-4; D is undetermined. Input material: PBMCs. This clonotype was sampled from a man between 50 and 59 years old in good health and CMV-seronegative. CDR3 in amino acids: CSASPGEKLFF. The CDR3 nucleotides read TGCAGTGCTAGCCCAGGAGAAAAACTGTTTTTT.